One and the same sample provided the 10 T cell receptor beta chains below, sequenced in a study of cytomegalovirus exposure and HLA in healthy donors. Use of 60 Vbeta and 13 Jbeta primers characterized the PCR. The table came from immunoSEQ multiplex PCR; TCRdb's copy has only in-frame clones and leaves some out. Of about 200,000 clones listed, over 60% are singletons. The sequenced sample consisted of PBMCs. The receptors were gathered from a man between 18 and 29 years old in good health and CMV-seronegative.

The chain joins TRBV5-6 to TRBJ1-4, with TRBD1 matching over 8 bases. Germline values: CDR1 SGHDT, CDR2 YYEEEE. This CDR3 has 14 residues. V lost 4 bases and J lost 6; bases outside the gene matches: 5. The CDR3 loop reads CASSPDRVDEKLFF. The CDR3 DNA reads TGTGCCAGCAGCCCGGACAGGGTGGATGAAAAACTGTTTTTT.

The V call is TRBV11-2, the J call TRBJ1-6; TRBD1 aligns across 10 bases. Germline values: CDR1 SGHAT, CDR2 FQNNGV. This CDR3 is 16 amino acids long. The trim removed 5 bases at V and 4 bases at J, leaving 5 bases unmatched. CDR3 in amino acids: CASSGGTGAYNSPLHF. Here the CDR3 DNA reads TGTGCCAGCAGCGGTGGGACAGGGGCGTATAATTCACCCCTCCACTTT.

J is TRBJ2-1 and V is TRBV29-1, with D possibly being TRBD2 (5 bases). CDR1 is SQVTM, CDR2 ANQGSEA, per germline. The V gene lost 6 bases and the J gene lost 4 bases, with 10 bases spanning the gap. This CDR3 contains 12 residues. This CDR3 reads CSVRVQYNEQFF. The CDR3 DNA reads TGCAGCGTGCGGGTACAGTACAATGAGCAGTTCTTC.

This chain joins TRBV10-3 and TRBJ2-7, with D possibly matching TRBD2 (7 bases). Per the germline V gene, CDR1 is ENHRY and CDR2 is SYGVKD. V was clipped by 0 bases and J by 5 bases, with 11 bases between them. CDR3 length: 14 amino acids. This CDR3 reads CAISESRGRDEQYF. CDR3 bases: TGTGCCATCAGTGAGTCGAGGGGGAGGGACGAGCAGTACTTC.

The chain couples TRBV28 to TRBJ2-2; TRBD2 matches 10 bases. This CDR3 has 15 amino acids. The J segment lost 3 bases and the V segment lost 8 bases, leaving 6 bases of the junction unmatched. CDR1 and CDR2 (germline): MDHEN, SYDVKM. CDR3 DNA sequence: TGTGCCAGCGGGGCCGGGACTAGCGACACCGGGGAGCTGTTTTTT. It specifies CASGAGTSDTGELFF.

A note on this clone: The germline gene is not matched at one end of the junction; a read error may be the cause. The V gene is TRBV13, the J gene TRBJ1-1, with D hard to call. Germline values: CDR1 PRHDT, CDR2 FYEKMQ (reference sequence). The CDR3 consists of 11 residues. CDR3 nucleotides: TGTGCCAGCAGCTGGCCAGAAGAAGTTTTCTTT. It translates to CASSWPEEVFF.

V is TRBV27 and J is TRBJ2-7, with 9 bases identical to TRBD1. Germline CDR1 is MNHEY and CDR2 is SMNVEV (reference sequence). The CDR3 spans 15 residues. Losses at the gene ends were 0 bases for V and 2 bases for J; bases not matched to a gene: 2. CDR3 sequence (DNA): TGTGCCAGCAGTTTATCGACAGGGGGGACCTACGAGCAGTACTTC. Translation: CASSLSTGGTYEQYF.

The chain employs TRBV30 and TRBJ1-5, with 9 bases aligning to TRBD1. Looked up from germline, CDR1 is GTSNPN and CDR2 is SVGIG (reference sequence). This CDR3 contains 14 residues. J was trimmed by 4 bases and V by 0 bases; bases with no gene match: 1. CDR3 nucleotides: TGTGCCTGGAGTGTGGGACAGGGAAATCAGCCCCAGCATTTT. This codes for CAWSVGQGNQPQHF. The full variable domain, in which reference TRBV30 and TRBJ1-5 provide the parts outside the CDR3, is SQTIHQWPATLVQPVGSPLSLECTVEGTSNPNLYWYRQAAGRGLQLLFYSVGIGQISSEVPQNLSASRPQDRQFILSSKKLLLSDSGFYLCAWSVGQGNQPQHFGDGTRLSIL.

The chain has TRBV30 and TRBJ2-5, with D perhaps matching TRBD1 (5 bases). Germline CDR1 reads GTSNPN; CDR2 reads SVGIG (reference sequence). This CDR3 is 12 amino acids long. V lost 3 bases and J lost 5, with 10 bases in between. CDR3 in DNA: TGTGCCTGGAGCCAGGGTGCGGAGACCCAGTACTTC. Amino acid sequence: CAWSQGAETQYF. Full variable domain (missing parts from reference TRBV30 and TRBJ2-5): SQTIHQWPATLVQPVGSPLSLECTVEGTSNPNLYWYRQAAGRGLQLLFYSVGIGQISSEVPQNLSASRPQDRQFILSSKKLLLSDSGFYLCAWSQGAETQYFGPGTRLLVL.

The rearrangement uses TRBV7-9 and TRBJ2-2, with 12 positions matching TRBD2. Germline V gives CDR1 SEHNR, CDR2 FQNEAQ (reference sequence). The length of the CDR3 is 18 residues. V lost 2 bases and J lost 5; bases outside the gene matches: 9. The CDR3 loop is CASSLMLAGGPDTGELFF. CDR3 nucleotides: TGTGCCAGCAGCTTAATGCTAGCGGGGGGGCCGGATACCGGGGAGCTGTTTTTT. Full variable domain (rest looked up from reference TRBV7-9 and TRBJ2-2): DTGVSQNPRHKITKRGQNVTFRCDPISEHNRLYWYRQTLGQGPEFLTYFQNEAQLEKSRLLSDRFSAERPKGSFSTLEIQRTEQGDSAMYLCASSLMLAGGPDTGELFFGEGSRLTVL.